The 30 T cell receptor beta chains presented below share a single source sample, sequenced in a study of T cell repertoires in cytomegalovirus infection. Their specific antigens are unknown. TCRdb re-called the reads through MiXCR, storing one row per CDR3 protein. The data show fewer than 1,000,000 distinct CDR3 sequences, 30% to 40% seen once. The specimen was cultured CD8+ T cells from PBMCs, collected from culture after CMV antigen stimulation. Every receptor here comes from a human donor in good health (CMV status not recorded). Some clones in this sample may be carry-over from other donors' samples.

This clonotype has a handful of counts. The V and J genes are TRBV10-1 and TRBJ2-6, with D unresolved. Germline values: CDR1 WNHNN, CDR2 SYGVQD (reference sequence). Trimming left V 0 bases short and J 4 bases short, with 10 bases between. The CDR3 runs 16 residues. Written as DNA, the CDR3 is TGCGCCAGCAGTGAGTCGGGGTCATCCGGGGCCAACGTCCTGACTTTC. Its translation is CASSESGSSGANVLTF.

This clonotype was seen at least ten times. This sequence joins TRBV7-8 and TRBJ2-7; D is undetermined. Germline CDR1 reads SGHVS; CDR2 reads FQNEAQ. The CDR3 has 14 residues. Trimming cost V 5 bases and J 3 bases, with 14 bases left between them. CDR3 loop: CASSLPDGYYEQYF. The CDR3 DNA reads TGTGCCAGCAGCCTCCCGGACGGGTACTACGAGCAGTACTTC.

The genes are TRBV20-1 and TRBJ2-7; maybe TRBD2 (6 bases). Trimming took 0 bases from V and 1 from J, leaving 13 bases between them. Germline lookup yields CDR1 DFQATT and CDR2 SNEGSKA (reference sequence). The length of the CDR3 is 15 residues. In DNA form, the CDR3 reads TGCAGTGCTAGAGATCCTGACGGGGGATCCTACGAGCAGTACTTC. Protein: CSARDPDGGSYEQYF.

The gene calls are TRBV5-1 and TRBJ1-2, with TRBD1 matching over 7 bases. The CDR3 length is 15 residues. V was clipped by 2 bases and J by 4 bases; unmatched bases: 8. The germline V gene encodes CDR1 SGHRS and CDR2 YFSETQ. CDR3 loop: CASSLEQGTAYGYTF. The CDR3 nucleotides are TGCGCCAGCAGCTTAGAACAGGGGACGGCCTATGGCTACACCTTC.

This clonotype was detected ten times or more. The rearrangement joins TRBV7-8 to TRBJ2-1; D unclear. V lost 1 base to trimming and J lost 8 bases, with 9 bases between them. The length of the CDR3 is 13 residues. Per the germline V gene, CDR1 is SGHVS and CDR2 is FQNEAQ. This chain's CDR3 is CASSLGSRHEQFF. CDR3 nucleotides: TGTGCCAGCAGCTTAGGTTCCCGACATGAGCAGTTCTTC.

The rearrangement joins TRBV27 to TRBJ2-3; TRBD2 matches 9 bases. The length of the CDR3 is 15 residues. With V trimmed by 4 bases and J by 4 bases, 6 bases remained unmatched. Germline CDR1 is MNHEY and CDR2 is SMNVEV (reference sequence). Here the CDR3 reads CASSYPTSGSDTQYF. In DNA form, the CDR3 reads TGTGCCAGCAGTTATCCGACTAGCGGCTCAGATACGCAGTATTTT.

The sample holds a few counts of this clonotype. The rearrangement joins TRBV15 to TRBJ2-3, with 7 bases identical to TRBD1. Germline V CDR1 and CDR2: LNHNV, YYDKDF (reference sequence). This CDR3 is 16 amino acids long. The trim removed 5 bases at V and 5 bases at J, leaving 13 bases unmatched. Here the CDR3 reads CATSEQQGQGVDTQYF. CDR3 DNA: TGTGCCACCAGCGAACAACAGGGGCAAGGGGTAGATACGCAGTATTTT. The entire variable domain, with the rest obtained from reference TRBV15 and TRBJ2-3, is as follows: DAMVIQNPRYQVTQFGKPVTLSCSQTLNHNVMYWYQQKSSQAPKLLFHYYDKDFNNEADTPDNFQSRRPNTSFCFLDIRSPGLGDTAMYLCATSEQQGQGVDTQYFGPGTRLTVL.

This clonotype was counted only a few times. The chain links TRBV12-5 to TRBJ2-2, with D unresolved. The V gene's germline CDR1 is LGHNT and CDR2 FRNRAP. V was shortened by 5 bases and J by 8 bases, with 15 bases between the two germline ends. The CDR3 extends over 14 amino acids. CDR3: CASGPEITVGELFF. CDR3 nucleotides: TGTGCTAGTGGTCCGGAAATCACCGTAGGGGAGCTGTTTTTT.

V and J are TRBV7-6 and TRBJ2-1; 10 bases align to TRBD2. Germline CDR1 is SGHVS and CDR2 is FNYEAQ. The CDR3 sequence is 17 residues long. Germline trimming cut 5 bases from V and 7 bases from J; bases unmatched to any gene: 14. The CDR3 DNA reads TGTGCCAGCAGCCTATCTTGGGGTAGCGGGGGGTTAAATGAGCAGTTCTTC. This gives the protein CASSLSWGSGGLNEQFF.

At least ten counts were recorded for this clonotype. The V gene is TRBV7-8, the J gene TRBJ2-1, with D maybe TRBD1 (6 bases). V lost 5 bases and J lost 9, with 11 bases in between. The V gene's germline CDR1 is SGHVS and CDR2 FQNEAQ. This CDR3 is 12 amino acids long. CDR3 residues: CASSPTRGEQFF. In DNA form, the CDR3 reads TGTGCCAGCAGCCCTACCAGGGGTGAGCAGTTCTTC.

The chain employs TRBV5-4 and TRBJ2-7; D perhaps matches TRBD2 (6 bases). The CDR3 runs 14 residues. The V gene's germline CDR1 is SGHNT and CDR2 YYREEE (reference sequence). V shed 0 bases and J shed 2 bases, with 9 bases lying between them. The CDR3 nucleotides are TGTGCCAGCAGCTTGGATGCGGGGACCTACGAGCAGTACTTC. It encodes CASSLDAGTYEQYF.

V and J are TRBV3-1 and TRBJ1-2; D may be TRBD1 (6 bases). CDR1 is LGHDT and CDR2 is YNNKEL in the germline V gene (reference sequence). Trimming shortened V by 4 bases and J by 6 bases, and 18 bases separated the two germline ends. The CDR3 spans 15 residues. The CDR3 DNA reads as TGTGCCAGCAGCCCTTTAGGTGGGGGCGCGAATGGCTACACCTTC. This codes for CASSPLGGGANGYTF.

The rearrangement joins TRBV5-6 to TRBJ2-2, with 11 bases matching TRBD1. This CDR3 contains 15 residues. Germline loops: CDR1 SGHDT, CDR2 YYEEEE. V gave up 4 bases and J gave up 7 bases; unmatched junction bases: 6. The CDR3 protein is CASSLGQGVIGELFF. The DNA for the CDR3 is TGTGCCAGCAGCCTGGGACAGGGGGTAATCGGGGAGCTGTTTTTT.

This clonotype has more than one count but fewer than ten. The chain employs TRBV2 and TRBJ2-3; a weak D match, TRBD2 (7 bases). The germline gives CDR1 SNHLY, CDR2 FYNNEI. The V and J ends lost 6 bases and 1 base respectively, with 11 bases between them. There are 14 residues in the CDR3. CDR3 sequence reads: CASRRGGGTDTQYF. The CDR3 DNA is TGTGCCAGCAGGAGGGGGGGTGGCACAGATACGCAGTATTTT. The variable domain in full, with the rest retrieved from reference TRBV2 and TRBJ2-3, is EPEVTQTPSHQVTQMGQEVILRCVPISNHLYFYWYRQILGQKVEFLVSFYNNEISEKSEIFDDQFSVERPDGSNFTLKIRSTKLEDSAMYFCASRRGGGTDTQYFGPGTRLTVL.

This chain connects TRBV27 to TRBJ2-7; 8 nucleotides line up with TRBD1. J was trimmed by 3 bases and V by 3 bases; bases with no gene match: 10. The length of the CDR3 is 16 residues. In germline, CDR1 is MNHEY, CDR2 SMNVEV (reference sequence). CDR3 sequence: CASSFVEAGGVYEQYF. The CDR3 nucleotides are TGTGCCAGCAGTTTCGTAGAGGCAGGGGGCGTCTACGAGCAGTACTTC.

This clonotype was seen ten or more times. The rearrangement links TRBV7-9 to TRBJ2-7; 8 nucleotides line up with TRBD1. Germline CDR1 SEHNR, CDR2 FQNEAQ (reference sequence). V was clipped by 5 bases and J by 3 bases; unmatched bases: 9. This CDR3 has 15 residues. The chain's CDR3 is CASSADRVEGYEQYV. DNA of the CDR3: TGTGCCAGCAGCGCGGACAGGGTCGAGGGCTACGAGCAGTACGTC.

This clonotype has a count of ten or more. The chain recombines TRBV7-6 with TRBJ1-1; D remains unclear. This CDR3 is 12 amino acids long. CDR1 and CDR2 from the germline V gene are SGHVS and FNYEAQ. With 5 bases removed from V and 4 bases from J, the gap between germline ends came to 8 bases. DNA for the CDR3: TGTGCCAGCAGCCCGTACGGCACTGAAGCTTTCTTT. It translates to CASSPYGTEAFF.

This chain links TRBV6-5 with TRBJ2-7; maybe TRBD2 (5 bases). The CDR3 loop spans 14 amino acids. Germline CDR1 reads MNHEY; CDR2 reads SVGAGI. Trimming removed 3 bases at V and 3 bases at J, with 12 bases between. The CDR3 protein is CASSYGFGNYEQYF. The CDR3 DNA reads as TGTGCCAGCAGTTATGGTTTCGGGAACTACGAGCAGTACTTC.

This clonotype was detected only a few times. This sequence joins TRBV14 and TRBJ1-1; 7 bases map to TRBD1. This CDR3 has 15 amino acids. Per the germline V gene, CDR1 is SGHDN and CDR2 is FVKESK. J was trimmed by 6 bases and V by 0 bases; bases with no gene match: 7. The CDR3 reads CASSQEGTANSEAFF. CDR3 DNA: TGTGCCAGCAGCCAAGAGGGGACAGCCAACTCTGAAGCTTTCTTT.

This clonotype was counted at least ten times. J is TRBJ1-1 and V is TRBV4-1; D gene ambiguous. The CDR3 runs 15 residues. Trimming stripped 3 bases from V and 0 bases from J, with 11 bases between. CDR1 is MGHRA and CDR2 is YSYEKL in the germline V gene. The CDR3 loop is CASSHSGSMNTEAFF. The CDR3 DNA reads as TGCGCCAGCAGCCATAGTGGTTCTATGAACACTGAAGCTTTCTTT.

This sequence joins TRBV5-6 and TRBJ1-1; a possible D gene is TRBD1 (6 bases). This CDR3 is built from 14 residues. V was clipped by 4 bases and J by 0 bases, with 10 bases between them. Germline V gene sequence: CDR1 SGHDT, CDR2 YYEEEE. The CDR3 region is CASSNDRLNTEAFF. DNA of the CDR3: TGTGCCAGCAGCAACGACAGGCTGAACACTGAAGCTTTCTTT.

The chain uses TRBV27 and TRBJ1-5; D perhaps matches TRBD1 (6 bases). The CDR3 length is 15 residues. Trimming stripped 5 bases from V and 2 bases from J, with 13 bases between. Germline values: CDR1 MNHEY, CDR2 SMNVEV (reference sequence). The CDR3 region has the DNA TGTGCCAGCAGTATTTTCGGGGGCGGCAATCAGCCCCAGCATTTT. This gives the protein CASSIFGGGNQPQHF.

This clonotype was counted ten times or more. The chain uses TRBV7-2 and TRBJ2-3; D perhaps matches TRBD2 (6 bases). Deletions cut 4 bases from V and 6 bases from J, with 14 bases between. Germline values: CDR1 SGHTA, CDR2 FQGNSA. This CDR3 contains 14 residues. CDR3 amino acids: CASSSGLKGDTQYF. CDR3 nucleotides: TGTGCCAGCAGCTCAGGACTAAAGGGGGATACGCAGTATTTT.

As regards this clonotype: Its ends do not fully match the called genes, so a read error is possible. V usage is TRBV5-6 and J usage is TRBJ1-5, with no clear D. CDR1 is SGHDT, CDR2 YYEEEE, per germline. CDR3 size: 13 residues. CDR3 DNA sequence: TGTACCAGCAGTTTAGGAGGCAATCAGCCCCAGCATTTT. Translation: CTSSLGGNQPQHF.

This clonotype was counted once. CDR3 nucleotide sequence: TGTGCCACCAGTGAATTCCCGGGACAGGCGGGATCTTACAATGAGCAGTTCTTC. Its protein is CATSEFPGQAGSYNEQFF. The gene calls are TRBV24-1 and TRBJ2-1; 8 bases line up with TRBD1. This CDR3 is 18 amino acids long. J lost 4 bases, V lost 4 bases, and 14 bases had no gene match. CDR1 is KGHDR, CDR2 SFDVKD, per germline.

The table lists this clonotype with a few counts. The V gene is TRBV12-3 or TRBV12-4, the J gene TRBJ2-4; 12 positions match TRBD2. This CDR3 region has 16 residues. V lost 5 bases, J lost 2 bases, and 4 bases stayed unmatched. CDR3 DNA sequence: TGTGCCAGCAGTCGAACTAGCGGGGGGCCCAAAAACATTCAGTACTTC. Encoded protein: CASSRTSGGPKNIQYF.

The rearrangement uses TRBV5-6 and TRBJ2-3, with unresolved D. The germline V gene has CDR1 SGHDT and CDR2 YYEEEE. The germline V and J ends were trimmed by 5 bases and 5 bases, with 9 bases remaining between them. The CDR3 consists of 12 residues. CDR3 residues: CASRYGRDTQYF. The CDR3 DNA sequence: TGTGCCAGCAGATACGGCCGAGATACGCAGTATTTT.

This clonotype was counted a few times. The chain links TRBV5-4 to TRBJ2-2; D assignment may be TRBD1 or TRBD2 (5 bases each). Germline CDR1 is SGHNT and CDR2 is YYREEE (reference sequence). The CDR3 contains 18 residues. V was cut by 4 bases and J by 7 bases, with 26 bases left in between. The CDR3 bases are TGTGCCAGCAGCCCTAGACCCGGGACCCCCCAATCGGGCGGGGAGCTGTTTTTT. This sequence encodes CASSPRPGTPQSGGELFF.

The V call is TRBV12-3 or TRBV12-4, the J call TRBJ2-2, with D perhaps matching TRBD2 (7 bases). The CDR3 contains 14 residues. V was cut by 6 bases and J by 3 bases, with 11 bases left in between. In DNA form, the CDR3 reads TGTGCCAGCAGCTGGGGGGGCGACACCGGGGAGCTGTTTTTT. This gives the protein CASSWGGDTGELFF.

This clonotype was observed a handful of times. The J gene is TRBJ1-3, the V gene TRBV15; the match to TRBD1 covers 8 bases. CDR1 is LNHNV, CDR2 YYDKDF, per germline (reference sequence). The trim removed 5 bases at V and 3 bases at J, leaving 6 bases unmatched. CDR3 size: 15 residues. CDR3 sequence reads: CATSLDRGNGNTIYF. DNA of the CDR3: TGTGCCACCAGCCTAGACAGGGGAAATGGAAACACCATATATTTT.